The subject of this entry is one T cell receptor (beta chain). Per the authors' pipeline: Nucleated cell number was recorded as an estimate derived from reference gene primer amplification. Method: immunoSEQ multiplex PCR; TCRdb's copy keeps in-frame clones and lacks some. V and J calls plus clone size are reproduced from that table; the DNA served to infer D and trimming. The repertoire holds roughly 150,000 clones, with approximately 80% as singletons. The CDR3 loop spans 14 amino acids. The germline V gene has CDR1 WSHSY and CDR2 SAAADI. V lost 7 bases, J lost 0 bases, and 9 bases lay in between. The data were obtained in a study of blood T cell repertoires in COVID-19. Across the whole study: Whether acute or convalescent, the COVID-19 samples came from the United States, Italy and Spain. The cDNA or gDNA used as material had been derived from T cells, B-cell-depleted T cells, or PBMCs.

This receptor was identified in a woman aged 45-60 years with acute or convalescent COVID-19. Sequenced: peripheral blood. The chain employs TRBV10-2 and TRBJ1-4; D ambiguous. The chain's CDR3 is CASKEGATNEKLFF. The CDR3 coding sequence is TGCGCCAGCAAGGAGGGTGCAACTAATGAAAAACTGTTTTTT.